Reported below is one T cell receptor beta chain. What it binds is not known. The PCR was carried out with 60 Vbeta primers and 13 Jbeta primers. Some clones are missing from TCRdb's copy, which holds only in-frame ones; the method was immunoSEQ multiplex PCR. The data show about 140,000 clones, 80% seen once. All the people who gave samples were healthy bone marrow donors. This CDR3 is built from 13 residues. V trimming: 10 bases; J trimming: 7 bases; junction bases outside the gene matches: 8. Germline CDR1 WSHSY, CDR2 SAAADI. This sample stems from a study of cytomegalovirus exposure and HLA in healthy donors. The study, taken as a whole, reports: Association of a missense DCLRE1C variant with TCR beta V- and J-gene trimming was reported in a later analysis. In an earlier analysis, about 87% or about 30%: the productive usage of most TCR beta V segments.

Sequencing input: PBMCs. The sequence was obtained from a female donor in good health and CMV-seronegative. J is TRBJ2-2 and V is TRBV10-2, with 8 bases matching TRBD2. The DNA for the CDR3 is TGCGCCATTTCAAGCGGGAGTATCGGGGAGCTGTTTTTT. Its protein product is CAISSGSIGELFF.